This entry lists 5 T cell receptor beta chains sequenced from one sample in a study of metastatic and nonmetastatic thyroid tumors. The entire patient cohort was treatment-naive prior to thyroid surgery. MiXCR was used by TCRdb to re-call the PCR reads. The sample includes about 14,000 clones, under 25% seen only once; the top ten take around 8%. The sample comprised blood. The receptors come from a female donor with papillary thyroid cancer or a benign thyroid nodule (not recorded which). Some clones in this sample may be carry-over from other donors' samples.

By share of the sample, this clone is medium-sized. The J gene is TRBJ2-7, the V gene TRBV11-2, with 14 nucleotides matching TRBD2. CDR3 length equals 14 residues. CDR1 is SGHAT and CDR2 is FQNNGV in the germline V gene. V trimming: 4 bases; J trimming: 7 bases; junction bases outside the gene matches: 3. CDR3 sequence reads: CASSSGLAGVEQYF. DNA for the CDR3: TGTGCCAGCAGCTCGGGACTAGCGGGAGTTGAGCAGTACTTC.

As regards this clone: The junction and the germline gene differ at one end; a read error may be behind it. This chain uses TRBV12-3 or TRBV12-4 with TRBJ2-5, with D uncertain. The CDR3 runs to 14 residues. CDR3 sequence: CDSSLPETQETQYF. The CDR3 DNA follows: TGTGACAGCAGTTTACCAGAGACCCAAGAGACCCAGTACTTC.

A few counts support this clone. The chain links TRBV6-1 to TRBJ1-6; D remains ambiguous. CDR3 size: 14 residues. The germline V gene encodes CDR1 MNHNS and CDR2 SASEGT. Trimming removed 4 bases from V and 4 bases from J, with 8 bases in between. The CDR3 here is CASSAGPYNSPLHF. CDR3 nucleotides: TGTGCCAGCAGTGCCGGCCCTTATAATTCACCCCTCCACTTT.

The chain combines TRBV9 with TRBJ2-3; 16 nucleotides match TRBD2. The CDR3 runs 16 residues. The V gene end was trimmed by 3 bases and the J gene end by 4 bases; junction bases not matched to a gene: 2. The germline gives CDR1 SGDLS, CDR2 YYNGEE. The CDR3 region has the DNA TGTGCCAGCAGCGCCGGGACTAGCGGGGGGGCAGATACGCAGTATTTT. Translated: CASSAGTSGGADTQYF.

This clone has just a few counts. The V and J genes are TRBV7-8 and TRBJ1-1, with unresolved D. V lost 3 bases, J lost 0 bases, and 2 bases lay in between. Germline V CDR1 and CDR2: SGHVS, FQNEAQ. The CDR3 length is 12 residues. The CDR3 loop reads CASSFLNTEAFF. The CDR3 bases are TGTGCCAGCAGCTTTTTGAACACTGAAGCTTTCTTT.